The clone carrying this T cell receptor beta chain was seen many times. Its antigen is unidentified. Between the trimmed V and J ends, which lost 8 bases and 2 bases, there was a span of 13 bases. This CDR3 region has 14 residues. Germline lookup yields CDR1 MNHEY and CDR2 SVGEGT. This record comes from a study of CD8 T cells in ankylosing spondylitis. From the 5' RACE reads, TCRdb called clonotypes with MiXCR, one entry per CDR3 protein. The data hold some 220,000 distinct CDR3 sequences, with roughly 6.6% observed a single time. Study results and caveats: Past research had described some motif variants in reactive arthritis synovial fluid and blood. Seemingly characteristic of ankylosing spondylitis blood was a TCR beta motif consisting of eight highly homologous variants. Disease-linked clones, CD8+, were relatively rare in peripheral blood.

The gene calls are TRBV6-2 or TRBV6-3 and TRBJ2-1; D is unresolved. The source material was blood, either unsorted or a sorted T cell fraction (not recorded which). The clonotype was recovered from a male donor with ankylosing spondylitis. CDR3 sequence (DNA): TGTGCCAGCTCCGTGGCAGGCCCCTACAATGAGCAGTTCTTC. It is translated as CASSVAGPYNEQFF.